The entry below describes one T cell receptor (beta chain). The data were taken from a study of blood T cells in healthy people across ages. Next came a second PCR, run for about 6 to 12 cycles, which used a sample-barcoded 5' primer along with a J-beta primer mix. Using its own MiXCR run on the 5' RACE reads, TCRdb lists one record per CDR3 protein. The data show 2 million or so distinct CDR3 sequences, with about 50% seen just once and over 2% held by the top ten. Germline assignment: CDR1 DFQATT and CDR2 SNEGSKA (reference sequence). The CDR3 contains 13 residues. Deletions cut 3 bases from V and 9 bases from J, with 15 bases between.

The sequenced material came from blood. The source is a woman aged 40 to 50 in good health. The chain is built from TRBV20-1 and TRBJ2-1; D might be TRBD2 (7 bases). The CDR3 loop is CSASKGGGGEQFF. In nucleotides, the CDR3 is TGCAGTGCTAGCAAGGGGGGCGGGGGTGAGCAGTTCTTC.